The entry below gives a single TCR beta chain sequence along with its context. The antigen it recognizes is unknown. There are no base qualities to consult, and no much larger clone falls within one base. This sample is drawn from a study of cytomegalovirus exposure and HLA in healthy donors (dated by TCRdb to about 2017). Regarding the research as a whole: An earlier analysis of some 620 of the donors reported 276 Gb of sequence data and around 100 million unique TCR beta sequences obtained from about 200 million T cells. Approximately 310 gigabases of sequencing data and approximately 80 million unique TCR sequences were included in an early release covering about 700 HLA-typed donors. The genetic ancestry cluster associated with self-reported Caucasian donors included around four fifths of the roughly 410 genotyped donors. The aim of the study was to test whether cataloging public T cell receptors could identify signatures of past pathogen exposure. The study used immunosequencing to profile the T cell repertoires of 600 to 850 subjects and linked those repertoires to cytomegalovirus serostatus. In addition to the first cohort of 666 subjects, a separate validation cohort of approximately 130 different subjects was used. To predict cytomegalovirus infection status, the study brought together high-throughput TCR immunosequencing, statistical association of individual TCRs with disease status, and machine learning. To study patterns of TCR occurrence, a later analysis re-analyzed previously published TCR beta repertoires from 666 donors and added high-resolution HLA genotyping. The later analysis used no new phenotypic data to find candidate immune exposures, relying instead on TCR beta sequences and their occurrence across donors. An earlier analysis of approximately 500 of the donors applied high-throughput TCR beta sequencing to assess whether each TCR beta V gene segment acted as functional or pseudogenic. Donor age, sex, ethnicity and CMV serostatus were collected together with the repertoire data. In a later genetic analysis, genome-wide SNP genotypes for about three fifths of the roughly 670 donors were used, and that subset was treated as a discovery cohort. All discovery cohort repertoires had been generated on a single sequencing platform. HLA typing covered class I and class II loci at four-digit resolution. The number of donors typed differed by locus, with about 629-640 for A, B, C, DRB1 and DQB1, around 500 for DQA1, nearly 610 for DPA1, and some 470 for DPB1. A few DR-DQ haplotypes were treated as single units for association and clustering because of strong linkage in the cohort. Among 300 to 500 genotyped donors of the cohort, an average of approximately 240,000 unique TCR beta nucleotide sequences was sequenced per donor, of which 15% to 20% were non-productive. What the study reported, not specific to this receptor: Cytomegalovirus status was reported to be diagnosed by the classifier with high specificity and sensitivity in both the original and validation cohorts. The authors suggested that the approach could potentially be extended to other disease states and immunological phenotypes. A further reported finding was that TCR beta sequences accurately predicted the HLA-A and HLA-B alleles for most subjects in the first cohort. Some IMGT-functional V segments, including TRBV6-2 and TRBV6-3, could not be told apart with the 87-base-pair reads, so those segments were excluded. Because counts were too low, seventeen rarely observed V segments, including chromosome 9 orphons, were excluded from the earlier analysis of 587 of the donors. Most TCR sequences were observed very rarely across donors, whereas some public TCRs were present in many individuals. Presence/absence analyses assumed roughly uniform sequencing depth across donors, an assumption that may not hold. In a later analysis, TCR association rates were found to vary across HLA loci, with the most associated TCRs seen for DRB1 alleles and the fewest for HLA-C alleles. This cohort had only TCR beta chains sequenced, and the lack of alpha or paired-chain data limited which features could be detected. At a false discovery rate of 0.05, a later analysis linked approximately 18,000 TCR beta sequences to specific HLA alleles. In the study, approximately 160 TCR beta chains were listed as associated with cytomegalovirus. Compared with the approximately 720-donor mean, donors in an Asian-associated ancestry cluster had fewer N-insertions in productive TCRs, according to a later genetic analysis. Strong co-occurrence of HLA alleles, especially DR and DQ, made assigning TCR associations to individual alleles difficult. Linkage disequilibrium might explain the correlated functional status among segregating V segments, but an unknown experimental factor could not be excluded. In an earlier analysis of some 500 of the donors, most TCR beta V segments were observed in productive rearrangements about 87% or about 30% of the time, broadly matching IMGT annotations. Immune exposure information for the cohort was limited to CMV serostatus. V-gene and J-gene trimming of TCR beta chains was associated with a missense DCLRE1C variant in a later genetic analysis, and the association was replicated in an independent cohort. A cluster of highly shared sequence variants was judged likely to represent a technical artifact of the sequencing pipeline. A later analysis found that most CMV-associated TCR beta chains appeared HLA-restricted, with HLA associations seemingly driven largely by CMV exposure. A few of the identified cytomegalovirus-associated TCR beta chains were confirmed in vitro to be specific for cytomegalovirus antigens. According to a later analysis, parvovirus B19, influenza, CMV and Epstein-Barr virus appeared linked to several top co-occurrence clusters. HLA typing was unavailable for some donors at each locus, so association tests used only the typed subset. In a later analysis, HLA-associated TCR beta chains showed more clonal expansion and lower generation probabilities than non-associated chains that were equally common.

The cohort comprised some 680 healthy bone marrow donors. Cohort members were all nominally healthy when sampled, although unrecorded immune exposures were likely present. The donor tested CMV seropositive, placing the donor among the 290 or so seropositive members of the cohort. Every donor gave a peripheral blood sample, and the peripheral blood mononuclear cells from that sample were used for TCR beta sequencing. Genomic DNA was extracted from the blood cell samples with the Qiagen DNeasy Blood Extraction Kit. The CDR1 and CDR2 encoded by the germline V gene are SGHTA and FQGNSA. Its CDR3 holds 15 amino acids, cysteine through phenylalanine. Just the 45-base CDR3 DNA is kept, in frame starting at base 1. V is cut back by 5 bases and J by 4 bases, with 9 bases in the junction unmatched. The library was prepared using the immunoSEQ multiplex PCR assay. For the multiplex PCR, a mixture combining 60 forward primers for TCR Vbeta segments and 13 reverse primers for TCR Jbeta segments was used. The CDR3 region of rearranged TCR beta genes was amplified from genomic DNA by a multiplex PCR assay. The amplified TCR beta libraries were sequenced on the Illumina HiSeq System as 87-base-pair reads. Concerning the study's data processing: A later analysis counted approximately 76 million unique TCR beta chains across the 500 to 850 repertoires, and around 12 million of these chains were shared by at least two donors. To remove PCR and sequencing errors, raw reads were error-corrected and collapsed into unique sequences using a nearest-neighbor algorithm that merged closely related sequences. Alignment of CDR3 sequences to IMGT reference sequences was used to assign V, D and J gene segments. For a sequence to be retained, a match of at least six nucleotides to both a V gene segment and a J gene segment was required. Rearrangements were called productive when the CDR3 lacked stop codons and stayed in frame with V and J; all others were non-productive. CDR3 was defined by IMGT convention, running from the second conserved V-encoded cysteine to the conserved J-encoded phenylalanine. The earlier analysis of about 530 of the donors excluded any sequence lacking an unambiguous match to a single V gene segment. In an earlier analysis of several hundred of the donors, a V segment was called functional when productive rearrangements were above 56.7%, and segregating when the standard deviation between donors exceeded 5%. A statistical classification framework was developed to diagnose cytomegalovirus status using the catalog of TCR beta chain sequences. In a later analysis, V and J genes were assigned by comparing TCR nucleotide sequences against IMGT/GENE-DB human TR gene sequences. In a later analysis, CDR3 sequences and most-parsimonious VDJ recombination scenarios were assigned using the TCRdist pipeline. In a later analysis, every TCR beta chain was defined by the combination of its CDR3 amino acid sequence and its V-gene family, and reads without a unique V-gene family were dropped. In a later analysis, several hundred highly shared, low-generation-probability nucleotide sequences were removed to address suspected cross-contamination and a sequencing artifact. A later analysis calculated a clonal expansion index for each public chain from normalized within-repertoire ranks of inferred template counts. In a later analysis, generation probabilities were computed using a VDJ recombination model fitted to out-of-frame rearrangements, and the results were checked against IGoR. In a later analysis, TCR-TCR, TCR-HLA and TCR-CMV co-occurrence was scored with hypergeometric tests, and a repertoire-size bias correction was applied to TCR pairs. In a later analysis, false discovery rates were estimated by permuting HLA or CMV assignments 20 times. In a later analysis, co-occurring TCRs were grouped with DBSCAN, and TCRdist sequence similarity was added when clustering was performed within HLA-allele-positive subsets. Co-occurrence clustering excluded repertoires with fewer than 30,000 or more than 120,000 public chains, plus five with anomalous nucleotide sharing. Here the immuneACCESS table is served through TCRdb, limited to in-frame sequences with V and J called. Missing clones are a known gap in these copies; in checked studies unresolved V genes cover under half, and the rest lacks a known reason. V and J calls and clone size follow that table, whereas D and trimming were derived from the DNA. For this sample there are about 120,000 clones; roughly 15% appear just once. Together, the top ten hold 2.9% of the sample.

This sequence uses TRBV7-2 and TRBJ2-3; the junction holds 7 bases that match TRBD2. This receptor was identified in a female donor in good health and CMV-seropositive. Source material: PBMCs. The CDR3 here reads CASSPRAGWADTQYF. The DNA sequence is TGTGCCAGCAGCCCCAGAGCGGGGTGGGCAGATACGCAGTATTTT.